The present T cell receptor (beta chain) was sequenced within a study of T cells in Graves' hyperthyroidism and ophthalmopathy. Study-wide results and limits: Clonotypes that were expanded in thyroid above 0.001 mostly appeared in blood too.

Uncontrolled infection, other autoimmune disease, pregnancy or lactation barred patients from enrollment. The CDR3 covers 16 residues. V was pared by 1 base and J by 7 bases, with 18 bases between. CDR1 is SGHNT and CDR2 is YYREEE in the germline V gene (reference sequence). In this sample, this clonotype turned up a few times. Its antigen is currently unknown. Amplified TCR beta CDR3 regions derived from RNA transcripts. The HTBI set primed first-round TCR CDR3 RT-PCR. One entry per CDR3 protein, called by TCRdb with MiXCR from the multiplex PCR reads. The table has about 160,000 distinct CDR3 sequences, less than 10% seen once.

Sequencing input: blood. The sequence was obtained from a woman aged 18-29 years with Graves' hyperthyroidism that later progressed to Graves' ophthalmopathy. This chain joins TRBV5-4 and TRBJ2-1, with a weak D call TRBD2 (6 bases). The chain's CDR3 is CASSLTAGRGKNEQFF. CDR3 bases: TGTGCCAGCAGCTTGACGGCGGGAAGGGGTAAAAATGAGCAGTTCTTC.